A selection of T cell receptor beta chains follows, all from one sample in a study of PD-L1 blockade in urothelial cancer. The method was immunoSEQ multiplex PCR; TCRdb's version includes in-frame clones alone and lacks a portion of them. The sample includes about 55,000 clones, 84% seen only once; the top ten take 1% to 1.5%. The sequences come from PBMCs, collected around atezolizumab (anti-PD-L1) treatment. These TCRs come from a man over 45 with urothelial cancer. The CDR3 runs from the conserved cysteine through the conserved F or W. Fields, in order: CDR3 DNA, CDR3 protein, J gene, clone size, V gene, D gene. The D gene is left open where the match is weak. A clone size is listed for some rows: how often the clone was seen (once, few, many), or a class if it is expanded.

CDR3nt: TGTGCCATCAGATATTCGACAGACTATAATTCACCCCTCCACTTT
CDR3aa: CAIRYSTDYNSPLHF
j_gene: TRBJ1-6
abundance: few
v_gene: TRBV10-3
d_gene: -

CDR3nt: TGTGCCAGCAGCTCCTCGGGGGTCAGCGGGGAGCAGTTCTTC
CDR3aa: CASSSSGVSGEQFF
j_gene: TRBJ2-1
abundance: -
v_gene: TRBV7-2
d_gene: -

CDR3nt: TGTGCCAGCAGTGAACAGGGGGCGCGCACAGATACGCAGTATTTT
CDR3aa: CASSEQGARTDTQYF
j_gene: TRBJ2-3
abundance: -
v_gene: TRBV6-1
d_gene: TRBD1

CDR3nt: TGTGCCAGCAGCTTAGGCGGGGGGCGAACTGAAGCTTTCTTT
CDR3aa: CASSLGGGRTEAFF
j_gene: TRBJ1-1
abundance: once
v_gene: TRBV7-8
d_gene: -

CDR3nt: TGTGCCAGCAGACACAGGACTACCCCCTACTACGAGCAGTACTTC
CDR3aa: CASRHRTTPYYEQYF
j_gene: TRBJ2-7
abundance: -
v_gene: TRBV7-2
d_gene: -

CDR3nt: TGTGCCAGTAGTATAGACAGGGGATACACTAATGAAAAACTGTTTTTT
CDR3aa: CASSIDRGYTNEKLFF
j_gene: TRBJ1-4
abundance: -
v_gene: TRBV19
d_gene: -

CDR3nt: TGTGCCAGCAGCTCCGGGACAGCCATTAACTATGGCTACACCTTC
CDR3aa: CASSSGTAINYGYTF
j_gene: TRBJ1-2
abundance: -
v_gene: TRBV5-6
d_gene: TRBD1

CDR3nt: TGTGCCTGGAGGTCCAAGGGAGGAGCGAACACTGAAGCTTTCTTT
CDR3aa: CAWRSKGGANTEAFF
j_gene: TRBJ1-1
abundance: -
v_gene: TRBV30
d_gene: -

CDR3nt: TGCGCCAGGGGGACTAGCGCCACAGATACGCAGTATTTT
CDR3aa: CARGTSATDTQYF
j_gene: TRBJ2-3
abundance: once
v_gene: TRBV10-2
d_gene: TRBD2

CDR3nt: TGTGCCAGCAGCCCAAGACAGGGGGCCTACGAGCAGTACTTC
CDR3aa: CASSPRQGAYEQYF
j_gene: TRBJ2-7
abundance: few
v_gene: TRBV5-5
d_gene: TRBD1

CDR3nt: TGTGCCAGCAGTTTAAGGCGGATTGGGGCCAACGTCCTGACTTTC
CDR3aa: CASSLRRIGANVLTF
j_gene: TRBJ2-6
abundance: -
v_gene: TRBV28
d_gene: -

CDR3nt: TGTGCCAGCAGCTTAGACCCTAGCGGGAGCTCCTACAATGAGCAGTTCTTC
CDR3aa: CASSLDPSGSSYNEQFF
j_gene: TRBJ2-1
abundance: -
v_gene: TRBV7-6
d_gene: TRBD2

CDR3nt: TGTGCCAGCAGCCAAGTGGGTTGGGGCGTTGGCTACACCTTC
CDR3aa: CASSQVGWGVGYTF
j_gene: TRBJ1-2
abundance: -
v_gene: TRBV14
d_gene: -

CDR3nt: TGTGCCACTTTTTTCCAGCAGGGGAGCACTGAAGCTTTCTTT
CDR3aa: CATFFQQGSTEAFF
j_gene: TRBJ1-1
abundance: -
v_gene: TRBV18
d_gene: -

CDR3nt: TGTGCCTGGAACCCTGGGGCAGGGGGCTACGAGCAGTACTTC
CDR3aa: CAWNPGAGGYEQYF
j_gene: TRBJ2-7
abundance: -
v_gene: TRBV30
d_gene: TRBD1

CDR3nt: TGTGCCAGCAGTGAATACGGGCAGGGTGCTTCCTACGAGCAGTACTTC
CDR3aa: CASSEYGQGASYEQYF
j_gene: TRBJ2-7
abundance: once
v_gene: TRBV25-1
d_gene: -

CDR3nt: TGCAGCCCTAGTCAACTCTTGAACACTGAAGCTTTCTTT
CDR3aa: CSPSQLLNTEAFF
j_gene: TRBJ1-1
abundance: once
v_gene: TRBV29-1
d_gene: -

CDR3nt: TGCGCCAGCAGCCAAGGACTAGCGGCTACCTACGAGCAGTACTTC
CDR3aa: CASSQGLAATYEQYF
j_gene: TRBJ2-7
abundance: once
v_gene: TRBV4-3
d_gene: TRBD2

CDR3nt: TGTGCCAGCAGCTTATTTTCTAGCGGGAGAGGGCAAGAGACCCAGTACTTC
CDR3aa: CASSLFSSGRGQETQYF
j_gene: TRBJ2-5
abundance: -
v_gene: TRBV7-2
d_gene: TRBD2

CDR3nt: TGTGCCAGCAGCTTAAACAGGGGGCGACTAGAGACCCAGTACTTC
CDR3aa: CASSLNRGRLETQYF
j_gene: TRBJ2-5
abundance: few
v_gene: TRBV7-6
d_gene: TRBD1

CDR3nt: TGTGCCAGCAGTGAATATGTGGGGCAGGGAGGTTCCACCGGGGAGCTGTTTTTT
CDR3aa: CASSEYVGQGGSTGELFF
j_gene: TRBJ2-2
abundance: -
v_gene: TRBV25-1
d_gene: -

CDR3nt: TGTGCCAGCAGCTCGTGGGTAGGGGACAGGGCCTACGAGCAGTACTTC
CDR3aa: CASSSWVGDRAYEQYF
j_gene: TRBJ2-7
abundance: -
v_gene: TRBV5-4
d_gene: TRBD1

CDR3nt: TGTGCCAGCAGCTTGGTAGGGGACACGAGCTCCTACAATGAGCAGTTCTTC
CDR3aa: CASSLVGDTSSYNEQFF
j_gene: TRBJ2-1
abundance: -
v_gene: TRBV5-4
d_gene: -

CDR3nt: TGTGCCAGCAGCCCGGGGGGGGCGACCTCCTACGAGCAGTACTTC
CDR3aa: CASSPGGATSYEQYF
j_gene: TRBJ2-7
abundance: -
v_gene: TRBV11-3
d_gene: TRBD2

CDR3nt: TGTGCCAGCAGAGTGTTCGGTGAGCAGTTCTTC
CDR3aa: CASRVFGEQFF
j_gene: TRBJ2-1
abundance: -
v_gene: TRBV28
d_gene: -

CDR3nt: TGTGCCAGCAGCTCCAATGGGAGGACGACTAATGAAAAACTGTTTTTT
CDR3aa: CASSSNGRTTNEKLFF
j_gene: TRBJ1-4
abundance: -
v_gene: TRBV7-2
d_gene: -

CDR3nt: TGTGCCAGCAGCCGGACTAGCGGATACGAGCAGTACTTC
CDR3aa: CASSRTSGYEQYF
j_gene: TRBJ2-7
abundance: few
v_gene: TRBV9
d_gene: TRBD2

CDR3nt: TGTGCCAACGAGGCGAGCACAGATACGCAGTATTTT
CDR3aa: CANEASTDTQYF
j_gene: TRBJ2-3
abundance: -
v_gene: TRBV2
d_gene: -

CDR3nt: TGTGCCAGCAGCCCCCGAGCGGGGGGATTCTTAAATGAGCAGTTCTTC
CDR3aa: CASSPRAGGFLNEQFF
j_gene: TRBJ2-1
abundance: -
v_gene: TRBV9
d_gene: TRBD2

CDR3nt: TGTGCCAGCAGTGCCCCCTTACAGGGAACTGAGCAGTTCTTC
CDR3aa: CASSAPLQGTEQFF
j_gene: TRBJ2-1
abundance: -
v_gene: TRBV2
d_gene: -

CDR3nt: TGTGCCTGGAGTGCAGGGCCCGATCAGCCCCAGCATTTT
CDR3aa: CAWSAGPDQPQHF
j_gene: TRBJ1-5
abundance: once
v_gene: TRBV30
d_gene: -

CDR3nt: TGTGCCATCAGTGAGTCTGCAACGGCTGGGAGTACAGATACGCAGTATTTT
CDR3aa: CAISESATAGSTDTQYF
j_gene: TRBJ2-3
abundance: -
v_gene: TRBV10-3
d_gene: -

CDR3nt: TGTGCCAGCGACGGGGGAGGAATGGAGCCCCAGCATTTT
CDR3aa: CASDGGGMEPQHF
j_gene: TRBJ1-5
abundance: -
v_gene: TRBV2
d_gene: -

CDR3nt: TGCAGCGTTGGGAAGACTAGCGGGAGAAACACGCAGTATTTT
CDR3aa: CSVGKTSGRNTQYF
j_gene: TRBJ2-3
abundance: -
v_gene: TRBV29-1
d_gene: TRBD2

CDR3nt: TGCGCCAGCAGCATGGGAGGGGGACAGGCTGAAGCTTTCTTT
CDR3aa: CASSMGGGQAEAFF
j_gene: TRBJ1-1
abundance: -
v_gene: TRBV5-1
d_gene: TRBD1

CDR3nt: TGCGCCAGCAGCTTGGCTCCTAGCGGGGCAGATACGCAGTATTTT
CDR3aa: CASSLAPSGADTQYF
j_gene: TRBJ2-3
abundance: -
v_gene: TRBV5-1
d_gene: TRBD2

CDR3nt: TGCGCCAGCCGGAGGGGCCAAGAGACCCAGTACTTC
CDR3aa: CASRRGQETQYF
j_gene: TRBJ2-5
abundance: -
v_gene: TRBV5-1
d_gene: -

CDR3nt: TGTGCCATCGCGGGCGGTTACACCGGGGAGCTGTTTTTT
CDR3aa: CAIAGGYTGELFF
j_gene: TRBJ2-2
abundance: -
v_gene: TRBV6-5
d_gene: -

CDR3nt: TGTGCCAGCAGCCCTTGGGGACTCGGACGGGAAGCTTTCTTT
CDR3aa: CASSPWGLGREAFF
j_gene: TRBJ1-1
abundance: -
v_gene: TRBV9
d_gene: -

CDR3nt: TGTGCCAGCAGTGAGGGGGCCAGGGCCAACGTCCTGACTTTC
CDR3aa: CASSEGARANVLTF
j_gene: TRBJ2-6
abundance: -
v_gene: TRBV6-4
d_gene: -

CDR3nt: TGTGCCAGTAGTCCGGGACTAGCGGGACGAGATACGCAGTATTTT
CDR3aa: CASSPGLAGRDTQYF
j_gene: TRBJ2-3
abundance: -
v_gene: TRBV19
d_gene: TRBD2

CDR3nt: TGTGCCTGGAGTGCCTCAGGGAATAATCAGCCCCAGCATTTT
CDR3aa: CAWSASGNNQPQHF
j_gene: TRBJ1-5
abundance: -
v_gene: TRBV30
d_gene: -

CDR3nt: TGTGCCAGCAGCGTAGGGGGGGGATATGGCTACACCTTC
CDR3aa: CASSVGGGYGYTF
j_gene: TRBJ1-2
abundance: -
v_gene: TRBV9
d_gene: -

CDR3nt: TGTGCCAGCAGCCAAGAAGGCACGGGGGAGGCCTACAATGAGCAGTTCTTC
CDR3aa: CASSQEGTGEAYNEQFF
j_gene: TRBJ2-1
abundance: few
v_gene: TRBV4-2
d_gene: -

CDR3nt: TGTGCCAGCAGTATCCAGAATACCGGGGAGCTGTTTTTT
CDR3aa: CASSIQNTGELFF
j_gene: TRBJ2-2
abundance: -
v_gene: TRBV27
d_gene: -

CDR3nt: TGTGCCACCGAAACTCGGGACAGGCGGGGCACTGAAGCTTTCTTT
CDR3aa: CATETRDRRGTEAFF
j_gene: TRBJ1-1
abundance: -
v_gene: TRBV7-9
d_gene: TRBD1

CDR3nt: TGCGCCAGCAGCGTATCAACAGGGGGCGGAGGGGGCTACACCTTC
CDR3aa: CASSVSTGGGGGYTF
j_gene: TRBJ1-2
abundance: medium-sized
v_gene: TRBV5-1
d_gene: TRBD1

CDR3nt: TGTGCCAGCAGTCCGCGGGAGCCTTACTATGGCTACACCTTC
CDR3aa: CASSPREPYYGYTF
j_gene: TRBJ1-2
abundance: few
v_gene: TRBV27
d_gene: -

CDR3nt: TGTGCCAGCAGCAAACGGGACAGGGGTTTTAATCAGCCCCAGCATTTT
CDR3aa: CASSKRDRGFNQPQHF
j_gene: TRBJ1-5
abundance: -
v_gene: TRBV21-1
d_gene: -

CDR3nt: TGTGCCAGCAGCCAAGGGTTAGAGAAGTCCAACGTCCTGACTTTC
CDR3aa: CASSQGLEKSNVLTF
j_gene: TRBJ2-6
abundance: -
v_gene: TRBV14
d_gene: -